Below, 13 T cell receptor beta chains from the same sample are listed, as sequenced in a study of cytomegalovirus exposure and HLA in healthy donors. It was with 60 Vbeta and 13 Jbeta primers that the PCR ran. Clones were sequenced by immunoSEQ multiplex PCR, and TCRdb holds only the in-frame ones, with some missing. This sample's table has over 35,000 clones. Sequenced: PBMCs. Receptors originate from a woman in her thirties in good health and CMV-seronegative.

The chain employs TRBV27 and TRBJ1-1; D is perhaps TRBD1 (6 bases). Per germline, CDR1 MNHEY and CDR2 SMNVEV (reference sequence). CDR3 length equals 12 residues. The V end lost 3 bases, the J end lost 5 bases, and 7 bases lay between the germline ends. CDR3 bases: TGTGCCAGCAGTTTTCAGGGGACTGAAGCTTTCTTT. Protein: CASSFQGTEAFF.

The chain uses TRBV5-6 and TRBJ1-1; possible D gene TRBD1, 6 bases. From germline, CDR1 is SGHDT and CDR2 YYEEEE. The CDR3 loop spans 13 amino acids. V was shortened by 1 base and J by 4 bases, with 8 bases between the two germline ends. This CDR3 reads CASSLTGSTEAFF. The CDR3 nucleotides read TGTGCCAGCAGCTTGACAGGGAGCACTGAAGCTTTCTTT. Looking up the rest from reference TRBV5-6 and TRBJ1-1 gives the full variable domain: DAGVTQSPTHLIKTRGQQVTLRCSPKSGHDTVSWYQQALGQGPQFIFQYYEEEERQRGNFPDRFSGHQFPNYSSELNVNALLLGDSALYLCASSLTGSTEAFFGQGTRLTVV.

This chain links TRBV5-5 with TRBJ1-2, with a tentative D call TRBD1 (5 bases). Germline CDR1 and CDR2: SGHKS and YYEKEE (reference sequence). The CDR3 length is 15 residues. V shed 0 bases and J shed 8 bases, with 17 bases lying between them. CDR3 DNA: TGTGCCAGCAGCTTGGGGTGGGGGGTATCCCCAGGCTACACCTTC. Translating gives CASSLGWGVSPGYTF. Complete variable domain (other parts from reference TRBV5-5 and TRBJ1-2): DAGVTQSPTHLIKTRGQQVTLRCSPISGHKSVSWYQQVLGQGPQFIFQYYEKEERGRGNFPDRFSARQFPNYSSELNVNALLLGDSALYLCASSLGWGVSPGYTFGSGTRLTVV.

The chain couples TRBV11-2 to TRBJ2-7, with unresolved D. This CDR3 comprises 13 residues. Trimming left V 1 base short and J 4 bases short, with 8 bases between. Germline values: CDR1 SGHAT, CDR2 FQNNGV. CDR3 DNA sequence: TGTGCCAGCAGCTTAGTGTCCGGTTACGAGCAGTACTTC. Amino acid sequence: CASSLVSGYEQYF.

The rearrangement uses TRBV15 and TRBJ2-7, with 13 bases aligning to TRBD2. V lost 3 bases to trimming and J lost 0 bases; unmatched junction nucleotides: 5. Germline loops: CDR1 LNHNV, CDR2 YYDKDF (reference sequence). The CDR3 is made up of 17 amino acids. CDR3 sequence: CATSRGWTSGSSYEQYF. In DNA, the CDR3 is TGTGCCACCAGCAGGGGGTGGACTAGCGGGAGCTCCTACGAGCAGTACTTC.

The chain joins TRBV6-5 to TRBJ1-2; possible D gene TRBD1, 5 bases. The germline V gene has CDR1 MNHEY and CDR2 SVGAGI. The CDR3 extends over 15 amino acids. Trimming removed 3 bases from V and 4 bases from J, with 15 bases in between. CDR3 sequence reads: CASSYEGRATYGYTF. The CDR3 DNA reads as TGTGCCAGCAGTTATGAAGGCAGGGCCACCTATGGCTACACCTTC.

The rearrangement uses TRBV7-2 and TRBJ2-2; TRBD2 might be the D (5 bases). Deletions cut 2 bases from V and 3 bases from J, with 10 bases between. Per the germline V gene, CDR1 is SGHTA and CDR2 is FQGNSA. The CDR3 extends over 15 amino acids. This CDR3 reads CASSLLAGDTGELFF. DNA for the CDR3: TGTGCCAGCAGCTTACTAGCCGGGGACACCGGGGAGCTGTTTTTT.

The chain is built from TRBV30 and TRBJ1-1; tentatively, D is TRBD1 (6 bases). From germline, CDR1 is GTSNPN and CDR2 SVGIG (reference sequence). The CDR3 contains 12 residues. Trimming shortened V by 3 bases and J by 8 bases, and 13 bases separated the two germline ends. CDR3 sequence (DNA): TGTGCCTGGAGAGGGGATACAGGGGAAGCTTTCTTT. This sequence encodes CAWRGDTGEAFF.

The J gene is TRBJ2-2, the V gene TRBV29-1; tentative D call: TRBD1 (8 bases). V was cut by 0 bases and J by 6 bases, with 20 bases left in between. Germline V CDR1 and CDR2: SQVTM, ANQGSEA. This CDR3 comprises 17 residues. The CDR3 region is CSVEDLAADRAPGELFF. CDR3 DNA sequence: TGCAGCGTTGAAGACCTAGCGGCGGACAGGGCTCCCGGGGAGCTGTTTTTT.

The V and J genes are TRBV28 and TRBJ2-1; D remains ambiguous. The CDR3 has 15 amino acids. Trimming took off 4 bases at V and 3 bases at J, with 13 bases between the two ends. Per the germline V gene, CDR1 is MDHEN and CDR2 is SYDVKM. CDR3 bases: TGTGCCAGCAGTTCCCCGCGAGTCGTCTACAATGAGCAGTTCTTC. Amino acids: CASSSPRVVYNEQFF. Drawing the rest from reference TRBV28 and TRBJ2-1, the complete variable domain is DVKVTQSSRYLVKRTGEKVFLECVQDMDHENMFWYRQDPGLGLRLIYFSYDVKMKEKGDIPEGYSVSREKKERFSLILESASTNQTSMYLCASSSPRVVYNEQFFGPGTRLTVL.

V usage is TRBV7-2 and J usage is TRBJ2-7, with D maybe TRBD2 (6 bases). V was cut by 1 base and J by 0 bases, with 10 bases left in between. Per germline, CDR1 SGHTA and CDR2 FQGNSA. This CDR3 contains 15 residues. CDR3 amino acids: CASSLVQGLSYEQYF. The DNA of the CDR3 is TGTGCCAGCAGCTTAGTGCAGGGACTCTCCTACGAGCAGTACTTC.

The genes are TRBV9 and TRBJ1-3; D is unresolved. In germline, CDR1 is SGDLS, CDR2 YYNGEE. V lost 0 bases and J 4 bases, leaving 8 bases between the germline ends. The CDR3 extends over 14 amino acids. For the CDR3, the DNA is TGTGCCAGCAGCGTAGGAGGTGTAGGAAACACCATATATTTT. Protein product: CASSVGGVGNTIYF.

The rearrangement uses TRBV4-2 and TRBJ2-7; the D is unclear. Germline values: CDR1 LGHNA, CDR2 YNFKEQ. V lost 5 bases and J 4 bases, leaving 12 bases between the germline ends. The CDR3 length is 13 residues. The CDR3 nucleotides read TGTGCCAGCAGCTCAAGGATCGGGTACGAGCAGTACTTC. Translating it yields CASSSRIGYEQYF.